Listed here are 14 T cell receptor beta chains from one sample, sequenced in a study of high-grade serous ovarian cancer treatment subgroups. Repertoires were generated with immunoSEQ multiplex PCR, while TCRdb's copy carries only in-frame clones and drops some. This sample has fewer than 4,500 clones, with 76% found just once. Tumor samples were taken before definitive surgery or chemotherapy. The sequenced sample consisted of tumor tissue. The source is a human donor with high-grade serous ovarian cancer.

The chain has TRBV11-3 and TRBJ1-1, with TRBD1 identical over 8 bases. The CDR3 consists of 14 residues. J was trimmed by 5 bases and V by 3 bases; bases with no gene match: 5. Germline CDR1 reads SGHNT; CDR2 reads YENEEA. Written as DNA, the CDR3 is TGTGCCAGCAGCTTTCACAGGGGGGGGACTGAAGCTTTCTTT. It encodes CASSFHRGGTEAFF.

This rearrangement joins TRBV10-1 to TRBJ1-4; 9 nucleotides match TRBD1. The germline V gene has CDR1 WNHNN and CDR2 SYGVQD (reference sequence). V was clipped by 6 bases and J by 7 bases; unmatched bases: 15. The CDR3 runs 17 residues. The CDR3 sequence is CASSLRRPGQGGEKLFF. For the CDR3, the DNA is TGCGCCAGCAGCCTTCGACGACCGGGACAGGGCGGTGAAAAACTGTTTTTT.

This clone is judged large. The gene calls are TRBV7-8 and TRBJ1-2; tentatively, D is TRBD1 (5 bases). The CDR3 has 16 amino acids. Germline CDR1 is SGHVS and CDR2 is FQNEAQ. Between the trimmed V and J ends, which lost 0 bases and 3 bases, there was a span of 14 bases. The CDR3, as DNA: TGTGCCAGCAGCTTAGCTGTTGGGGGAAGCGACTATGGCTACACCTTC. It yields the protein CASSLAVGGSDYGYTF. The full variable domain, completed using reference TRBV7-8 and TRBJ1-2, is GAGVSQSPRYKVAKRGQDVALRCDPISGHVSLFWYQQALGQGPEFLTYFQNEAQLDKSGLPSDRFFAERPEGSVSTLKIQRTQQEDSAVYLCASSLAVGGSDYGYTFGSGTRLTVV.

V gene TRBV30 combines with J gene TRBJ2-5, with D perhaps TRBD2 (5 bases). V was clipped by 3 bases and J by 5 bases, with 10 bases between them. CDR1 GTSNPN and CDR2 SVGIG come from the germline V gene (reference sequence). The CDR3 loop spans 12 amino acids. CDR3 nucleotides: TGTGCCTGGAGCGGGGTGCGCGAGACCCAGTACTTC. This gives the protein CAWSGVRETQYF.

This chain links TRBV25-1 with TRBJ2-2, with 7 bases identical to TRBD1. The CDR3 totals 16 residues. V lost 2 bases to trimming and J lost 5 bases; unmatched junction nucleotides: 8. CDR1 and CDR2 from the germline V gene are MGHDK and SYGVNS. The CDR3 region has the DNA TGTGCCAGCAGTGAACAGGGGGTGTATTTAACCGGGGAGCTGTTTTTT. It encodes CASSEQGVYLTGELFF. The full variable domain, completed using reference TRBV25-1 and TRBJ2-2, is EADIYQTPRYLVIGTGKKITLECSQTMGHDKMYWYQQDPGMELHLIHYSYGVNSTEKGDLSSESTVSRIRTEHFPLTLESARPSHTSQYLCASSEQGVYLTGELFFGEGSRLTVL.

The chain carries TRBV28 and TRBJ1-3; D unresolved. Germline V gene data show CDR1 as MDHEN and CDR2 as SYDVKM. The CDR3 contains 14 residues. The V end was cut by 4 bases, the J end by 5 bases, with 12 bases between. The CDR3: CASSSGDPRNTIYF. CDR3 nucleotides: TGTGCCAGCAGTTCCGGGGATCCCAGAAACACCATATATTTT.

V and J are TRBV7-9 and TRBJ2-1; possibly TRBD2 for D (6 bases). The germline V gene encodes CDR1 SEHNR and CDR2 FQNEAQ (reference sequence). Between the trimmed V and J ends, which lost 1 base and 9 bases, there was a span of 16 bases. The CDR3 has 15 residues. The DNA for the CDR3 is TGTGCCAGCAGCTTAGTCAAAGCCGGAGGGGTTGAGCAGTTCTTC. Translation gives CASSLVKAGGVEQFF. Combining the CDR3 with reference TRBV7-9 and TRBJ2-1 gives the whole variable domain DTGVSQNPRHKITKRGQNVTFRCDPISEHNRLYWYRQTLGQGPEFLTYFQNEAQLEKSRLLSDRFSAERPKGSFSTLEIQRTEQGDSAMYLCASSLVKAGGVEQFFGPGTRLTVL.

The CDR3 nucleotides read TGTGCCAGCAGCCTCAGAGCGGGGGGGCCGGGTGAGCAGTTCTTC. Translation: CASSLRAGGPGEQFF. The genes are TRBV9 and TRBJ2-1; TRBD2 matches at 10 bases. The CDR3 extends over 15 amino acids. V dropped 4 bases and J dropped 9; count of bases not matched to a gene: 10. Germline values: CDR1 SGDLS, CDR2 YYNGEE. The whole variable domain, remainder taken from reference TRBV9 and TRBJ2-1, is DSGVTQTPKHLITATGQRVTLRCSPRSGDLSVYWYQQSLDQGLQFLIQYYNGEERAKGNILERFSAQQFPDLHSELNLSSLELGDSALYFCASSLRAGGPGEQFFGPGTRLTVL.

This clone is a singleton in its sample. The chain employs TRBV6-6 and TRBJ1-3; the D is unclear. This CDR3 comprises 14 residues. With 4 bases removed from V and 4 bases from J, the gap between germline ends came to 11 bases. Per the germline V gene, CDR1 is MNHNY and CDR2 is SVGAGI (reference sequence). CDR3 nucleotide sequence: TGTGCCAGCAGTTCTCAGACGCGAGGAAACACCATATATTTT. Translating gives CASSSQTRGNTIYF.

This chain joins TRBV4-1 and TRBJ2-7; unclear D gene. The V gene's germline CDR1 is MGHRA and CDR2 YSYEKL. Trimming stripped 0 bases from V and 0 bases from J, with 12 bases between. This CDR3 region has 16 residues. The CDR3 DNA reads TGCGCCAGCAGCCAAGAATCCCCAGGCAGCTCCTACGAGCAGTACTTC. Residues: CASSQESPGSSYEQYF.

The chain joins TRBV29-1 to TRBJ1-2; D unclear. The CDR3 contains 8 residues. Germline V gene lookup returns CDR1 SQVTM and CDR2 ANQGSEA. Trimming shortened V by 4 bases and J by 11 bases, and 5 bases separated the two germline ends. The CDR3 DNA reads as TGCAGCGTTGGAGGGTACACCTTC. It specifies CSVGGYTF. Using reference TRBV29-1 and TRBJ1-2 for the parts outside the CDR3, the full variable domain is SAVISQKPSRDICQRGTSLTIQCQVDSQVTMMFWYRQQPGQSLTLIATANQGSEATYESGFVIDKFPISRPNLTFSTLTVSNMSPEDSSIYLCSVGGYTFGSGTRLTVV.

The rearrangement links TRBV7-9 to TRBJ1-4; the D gene is possibly TRBD1 (5 bases). CDR3 length: 15 amino acids. Germline CDR1 is SEHNR and CDR2 is FQNEAQ (reference sequence). The V and J ends lost 1 base and 8 bases respectively, with 14 bases between them. The CDR3 protein is CASSLGDPSSEKLFF. The CDR3 nucleotides read TGTGCCAGCAGCTTAGGGGACCCCAGTAGCGAAAAACTGTTTTTT.

This clone was seen a single time. V is TRBV2 and J is TRBJ2-7, with D possibly being TRBD2 (6 bases). The CDR3 has 13 residues. V lost 10 bases and J 5 bases, leaving 18 bases between the germline ends. Germline CDR1 and CDR2: SNHLY and FYNNEI. CDR3 loop: CATAGPPRHEQYF. CDR3 DNA sequence: TGTGCCACCGCGGGACCTCCTCGGCACGAGCAGTACTTC.

The genes are TRBV18 and TRBJ1-1; D perhaps matches TRBD1 (5 bases). The germline gives CDR1 KGHSH, CDR2 LQKENI. The V gene lost 4 bases and the J gene lost 3 bases, with 12 bases spanning the gap. CDR3 length: 14 amino acids. The CDR3 DNA is TGTGCCAGCTCACTACGGGGGGATTACACTGAAGCTTTCTTT. Its translation is CASSLRGDYTEAFF.